This T cell receptor (beta chain) was recovered during a study of CD8 T cells in Susac syndrome. Sequencing of TCR beta was carried out in blood CD8+ and CD4+ T cells. Study-wide points: The study's TCR sequencing and HLA analysis covered a relatively small number of individuals, and the study acknowledged this.

CDR1 is MNHEY and CDR2 is SVGAGI in the germline V gene. The CDR3 extends over 13 amino acids. Trimming left V 6 bases short and J 6 bases short, with 15 bases between. After extraction with the RNeasy kit, about 0.45 to 1 ug of the RNA was reverse transcribed using random hexamers. With immunoSEQ multiplex PCR, TCR beta CDR3 was amplified across 54 Vbeta and 13 Jbeta. TCRdb re-called the immunoSEQ multiplex PCR reads with MiXCR, one entry per CDR3 protein. Here the sample spans 200,000 to 250,000 distinct CDR3 sequences, about 93% being singletons. Remarks on this clonotype: Its antigen is still unknown.

What was sequenced was CD4+ T cells from PBMCs. This receptor was obtained from a human donor with multiple sclerosis. The gene calls are TRBV6-5 and TRBJ2-7; D call uncertain. The CDR3 nucleotides read TGTGCCAGCAGGGTCTCTCGAGCCTCCGAGCAGTACTTC. This translates into CASRVSRASEQYF.